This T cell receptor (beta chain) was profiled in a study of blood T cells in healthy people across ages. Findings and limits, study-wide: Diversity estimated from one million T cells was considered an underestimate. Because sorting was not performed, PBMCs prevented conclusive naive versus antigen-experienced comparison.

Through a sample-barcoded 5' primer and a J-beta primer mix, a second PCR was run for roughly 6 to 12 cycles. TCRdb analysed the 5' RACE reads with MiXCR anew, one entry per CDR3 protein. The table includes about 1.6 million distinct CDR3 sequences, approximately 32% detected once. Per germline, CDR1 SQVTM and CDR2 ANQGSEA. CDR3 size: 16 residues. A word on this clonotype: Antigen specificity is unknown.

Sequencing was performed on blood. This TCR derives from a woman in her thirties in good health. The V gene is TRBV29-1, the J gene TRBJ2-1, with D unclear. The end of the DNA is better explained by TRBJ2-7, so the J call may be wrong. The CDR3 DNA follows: TGCAGCGTTGAAGGTCTCGCTTCCAGCTCCTACAATGAGCAGTACTTC. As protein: CSVEGLASSSYNEQYF.